This T cell receptor (beta chain) stems from a study of glioma-infiltrating T cells. Germline V lookup: CDR1 MNHEY, CDR2 SVGAGI. This CDR3 comprises 18 residues. Note on this clonotype: Its antigen remains unidentified. Possible read error: a much larger clone is one base away.

Amplification of TCR alpha and beta CDR3 regions from RNA used iRepertoire nested multiplex PCR. TCRdb re-called the multiplex PCR reads through MiXCR, storing one row per CDR3 protein. The table includes fewer than 500,000 distinct CDR3 sequences, roughly 41% detected once. Study-wide points: Gliomas, especially low-grade, showed above-expected tissue-blood divergence; non-neoplastic patients showed below.

The rearrangement links TRBV6-5 to TRBJ2-2; TRBD1 matches 10 bases. The material sequenced was glioma tissue, nonneoplastic brain tissue, or PBMCs (not recorded which). The TCR comes from a human donor with low-grade glioma or glioblastoma, undergoing nonglioma brain surgery, or in good health (not recorded which). The CDR3 DNA sequence: TGTGCCAGCAGTTACTCGAGGGGGACAGGGGCGGTCACCTGGGAGCTGTTTTTT. Translation gives CASSYSRGTGAVTWELFF.